The clone carrying this TCR beta chain was observed a single time. Its specificity is unknown. TCRdb independently ran MiXCR on the reads; one entry per CDR3 protein. The sample lists hundreds of thousands of distinct CDR3 sequences, around 35% occurring once. This specimen belongs to a study of T cell repertoires in cytomegalovirus infection. Study overall: Recently identified HLA-C-restricted CMV epitopes were among the peptides used. Matching HLA type and CMV infection were both indicated by public TCR beta signatures.

Study-wide points: Using cumulative public TCR beta family frequency, the authors identified those who carried CMV together with the relevant HLA.

The CDR3 runs 14 residues. Trimming left V 4 bases short and J 5 bases short, with 12 bases between. Germline CDR1 is SGHRS and CDR2 is YFSETQ. This clonotype was obtained from a human donor in good health (CMV status not recorded). Some clones in this sample may be carry-over from other donors' samples. The source material was cultured PBMCs, sampled from culture after CMV antigen stimulation. V gene TRBV5-1 combines with J gene TRBJ2-2; D ambiguous. The CDR3: CASSESWSTGELFF. Here the CDR3 DNA reads TGCGCCAGCAGCGAGAGTTGGTCTACCGGGGAGCTGTTTTTT. The complete variable domain, with remaining parts taken from reference TRBV5-1 and TRBJ2-2, reads KAGVTQTPRYLIKTRGQQVTLSCSPISGHRSVSWYQQTPGQGLQFLFEYFSETQRNKGNFPGRFSGRQFSNSRSEMNVSTLELGDSALYLCASSESWSTGELFFGEGSRLTVL.